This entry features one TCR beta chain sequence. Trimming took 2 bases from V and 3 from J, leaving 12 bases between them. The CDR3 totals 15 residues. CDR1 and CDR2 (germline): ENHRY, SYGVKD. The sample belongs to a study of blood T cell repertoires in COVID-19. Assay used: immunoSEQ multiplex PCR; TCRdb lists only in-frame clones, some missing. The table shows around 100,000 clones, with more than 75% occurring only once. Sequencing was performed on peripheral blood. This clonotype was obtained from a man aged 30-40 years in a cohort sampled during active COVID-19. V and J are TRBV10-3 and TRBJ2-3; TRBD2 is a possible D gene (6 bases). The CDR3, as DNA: TGTGCCATCAGTGAGACCCAGCGGGCGACAGATACGCAGTATTTT. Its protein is CAISETQRATDTQYF.